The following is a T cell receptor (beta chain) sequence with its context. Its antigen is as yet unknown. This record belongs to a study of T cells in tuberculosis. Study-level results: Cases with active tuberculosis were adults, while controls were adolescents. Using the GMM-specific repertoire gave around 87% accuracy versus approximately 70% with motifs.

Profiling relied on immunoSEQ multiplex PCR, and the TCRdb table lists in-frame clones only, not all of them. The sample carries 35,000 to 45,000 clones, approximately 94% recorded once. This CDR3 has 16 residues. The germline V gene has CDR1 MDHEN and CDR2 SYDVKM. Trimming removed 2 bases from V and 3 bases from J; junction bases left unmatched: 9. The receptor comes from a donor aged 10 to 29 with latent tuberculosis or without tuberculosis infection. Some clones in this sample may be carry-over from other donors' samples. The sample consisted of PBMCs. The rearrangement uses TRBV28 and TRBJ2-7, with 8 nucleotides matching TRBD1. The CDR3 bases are TGTGCCAGCAGTTTAGTGTACGGACAGGGAAACTACGAGCAGTACTTC. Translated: CASSLVYGQGNYEQYF. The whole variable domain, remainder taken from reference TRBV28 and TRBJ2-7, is DVKVTQSSRYLVKRTGEKVFLECVQDMDHENMFWYRQDPGLGLRLIYFSYDVKMKEKGDIPEGYSVSREKKERFSLILESASTNQTSMYLCASSLVYGQGNYEQYFGPGTRLTVT.